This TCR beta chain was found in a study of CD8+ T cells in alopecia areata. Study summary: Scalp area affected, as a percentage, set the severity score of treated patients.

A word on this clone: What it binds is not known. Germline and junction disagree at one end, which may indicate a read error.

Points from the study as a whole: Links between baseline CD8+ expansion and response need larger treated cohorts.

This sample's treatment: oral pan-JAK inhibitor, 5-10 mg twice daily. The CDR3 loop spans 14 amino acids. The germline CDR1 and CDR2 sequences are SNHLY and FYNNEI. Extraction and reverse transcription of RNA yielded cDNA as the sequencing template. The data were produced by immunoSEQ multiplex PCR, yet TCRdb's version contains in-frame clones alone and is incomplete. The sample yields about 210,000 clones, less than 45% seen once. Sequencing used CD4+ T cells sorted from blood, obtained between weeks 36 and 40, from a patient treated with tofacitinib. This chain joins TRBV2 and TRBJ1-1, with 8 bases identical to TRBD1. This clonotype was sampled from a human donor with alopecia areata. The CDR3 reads CASNEQGVDTEAFF. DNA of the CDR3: TGTGCCAGCAATGAACAGGGGGTGGATACTGAAGCTTTCTTT. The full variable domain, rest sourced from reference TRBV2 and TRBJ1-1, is EPEVTQTPSHQVTQMGQEVILRCVPISNHLYFYWYRQILGQKVEFLVSFYNNEISEKSEIFDDQFSVERPDGSNFTLKIRSTKLEDSAMYFCASNEQGVDTEAFFGQGTRLTVV.